The 20 T cell receptor beta chains below all came from one sample that was sequenced in a study of blood T cell repertoires in COVID-19. Measured with immunoSEQ multiplex PCR; TCRdb has only the in-frame clones, and not every one. The sample carries approximately 50,000 clones, roughly 85% recorded once. Sequences were obtained from peripheral blood. These receptors all stem from a human donor in a cohort sampled during active COVID-19.

This clone was seen a few times. The chain employs TRBV5-8 and TRBJ1-2, with TRBD1 identical over 7 bases. V was pared by 4 bases and J by 4 bases, with 4 bases of the junction left unmatched. The CDR3 runs to 13 residues. Germline CDR1 SGHTS, CDR2 YDEGEE. For the CDR3, the DNA is TGTGCCAGCAGCGTGGGACAGACCTATGGCTACACCTTC. Residues: CASSVGQTYGYTF.

This chain joins TRBV30 and TRBJ1-4, with D hard to call. This CDR3 has 14 residues. Germline-derived CDR1 and CDR2 are GTSNPN and SVGIG (reference sequence). The V and J ends lost 2 bases and 4 bases respectively, with 11 bases between them. CDR3 bases: TGTGCCTGGAGTTTGTATAGCTTTAATGAAAAACTGTTTTTT. Translated, it gives CAWSLYSFNEKLFF.

The rearrangement uses TRBV30 and TRBJ2-7; D remains unclear. Per germline, CDR1 GTSNPN and CDR2 SVGIG (reference sequence). Trimming removed 0 bases at V and 4 bases at J, with 16 bases between. CDR3 length: 15 amino acids. The CDR3 region is CAWSVKSTTTYEQYF. The CDR3 nucleotides are TGTGCCTGGAGTGTAAAGTCAACTACCACTTACGAGCAGTACTTC.

The V and J genes are TRBV2 and TRBJ1-5; 9 bases fit TRBD1. The V segment lost 6 bases and the J segment 7 bases; nucleotides outside the gene matches: 13. Per the germline V gene, CDR1 is SNHLY and CDR2 is FYNNEI. The CDR3 contains 16 residues. CDR3 sequence: CASSPPGTGFRQPQHF. DNA for the CDR3: TGTGCCAGCAGCCCTCCCGGGACAGGGTTTAGGCAGCCCCAGCATTTT.

The V call is TRBV7-9, the J call TRBJ1-4; 8 nucleotides line up with TRBD1. Germline V lookup: CDR1 SEHNR, CDR2 FQNEAQ (reference sequence). This CDR3 has 15 residues. With 0 bases clipped from V and 6 bases from J, the junction kept 3 bases outside the gene matches. CDR3 sequence (DNA): TGTGCCAGCAGCTTAGCCCAGGGGGCCGATGAAAAACTGTTTTTT. Protein sequence: CASSLAQGADEKLFF.

The chain employs TRBV27 and TRBJ1-2; weak D call: TRBD1 (5 bases). The V gene's germline CDR1 is MNHEY and CDR2 SMNVEV (reference sequence). CDR3 length equals 11 residues. V was trimmed by 6 bases and J by 6 bases, leaving 8 bases between them. The CDR3 reads CASRGPHGYTF. The CDR3 bases are TGTGCCAGCAGGGGGCCACATGGCTACACCTTC.

The chain combines TRBV9 with TRBJ2-1, with 7 bases fitting TRBD1. The CDR3 consists of 16 residues. V shed 4 bases, J shed 6 bases, and the junction held 13 bases outside the gene matches. Germline CDR1 and CDR2: SGDLS and YYNGEE. DNA of the CDR3: TGTGCCAGCAGCTCTCGCCGGGACAGAATAACCAATGAGCAGTTCTTC. Residues: CASSSRRDRITNEQFF.

This chain joins TRBV5-5 and TRBJ1-2; the match to TRBD1 covers 9 bases. V dropped 4 bases and J dropped 7; count of bases not matched to a gene: 11. The CDR3 has 15 amino acids. The V gene's germline CDR1 is SGHKS and CDR2 YYEKEE (reference sequence). Here the CDR3 reads CASSPSGTGMGGYTF. The CDR3 DNA follows: TGTGCCAGCAGCCCTTCCGGGACAGGGATGGGTGGCTACACCTTC.

This clone was recorded once. The chain joins TRBV4-1 to TRBJ2-7; tentatively, D is TRBD2 (6 bases). The CDR3 extends over 16 amino acids. From germline, CDR1 is MGHRA and CDR2 YSYEKL. Trimming cost V 3 bases and J 0 bases, with 15 bases left between them. This CDR3 is CASSQKTGTASYEQYF. The CDR3 nucleotides read TGCGCCAGCAGCCAGAAAACCGGGACTGCCTCCTACGAGCAGTACTTC.

The chain employs TRBV2 and TRBJ2-3; D gene ambiguous. This CDR3 contains 12 residues. Germline V gene sequence: CDR1 SNHLY, CDR2 FYNNEI. Trimming removed 2 bases from V and 6 bases from J, with 6 bases in between. The CDR3 here is CASSELIDTQYF. Written as DNA, the CDR3 is TGTGCCAGCAGTGAACTAATTGATACGCAGTATTTT.

The chain has TRBV7-2 and TRBJ2-7; 9 bases align to TRBD1. This CDR3 contains 14 residues. Germline V lookup: CDR1 SGHTA, CDR2 FQGNSA. Trimming cost V 4 bases and J 7 bases; bases outside gene matches: 8. CDR3 loop: CASSSTGTGREQYF. The CDR3 DNA reads as TGTGCCAGCAGCTCTACAGGGACAGGGAGGGAGCAGTACTTC.

This sequence joins TRBV15 and TRBJ1-3, with TRBD1 as a possible D gene (5 bases). The CDR3 covers 17 residues. In germline, CDR1 is LNHNV, CDR2 YYDKDF (reference sequence). The V and J ends lost 0 bases and 4 bases respectively, with 16 bases between them. The CDR3 here is CATSRDTVQGSGNTIYF. In DNA, the CDR3 is TGTGCCACCAGCAGAGATACCGTTCAGGGTTCAGGAAACACCATATATTTT. The variable domain in full, completed from reference TRBV15 and TRBJ1-3, reads DAMVIQNPRYQVTQFGKPVTLSCSQTLNHNVMYWYQQKSSQAPKLLFHYYDKDFNNEADTPDNFQSRRPNTSFCFLDIRSPGLGDTAMYLCATSRDTVQGSGNTIYFGEGSWLTVV.

The chain links TRBV6-2 or TRBV6-3 to TRBJ1-1, with D possibly matching TRBD1 (6 bases). The V gene's germline CDR1 is MNHEY and CDR2 SVGEGT. This CDR3 is 14 amino acids long. Trimming cost V 3 bases and J 6 bases, with 14 bases left between them. CDR3 amino acids: CASSYHTGSPEAFF. In nucleotides, the CDR3 is TGTGCCAGCAGTTATCATACAGGGTCCCCTGAAGCTTTCTTT.

This chain connects TRBV4-1 to TRBJ1-5, with D perhaps matching TRBD1 (6 bases). The CDR3 extends over 13 amino acids. V dropped 6 bases and J dropped 7 bases, with 13 bases sitting between them. The germline CDR1 and CDR2 sequences are MGHRA and YSYEKL. CDR3 in amino acids: CASRLEQGQPQHF. The CDR3 DNA reads as TGCGCCAGCAGGCTAGAACAGGGACAGCCCCAGCATTTT.

V is TRBV7-2 and J is TRBJ1-6, with D perhaps TRBD1 (5 bases). Germline CDR1 SGHTA, CDR2 FQGNSA. Trimming shortened V by 8 bases and J by 10 bases, and 18 bases separated the two germline ends. The CDR3 spans 14 residues. The CDR3 loop is CASRPGTGESPLHF. CDR3 nucleotides: TGTGCCAGCCGCCCCGGGACGGGGGAATCACCCCTCCACTTT. The whole variable domain, filled in from reference TRBV7-2 and TRBJ1-6, reads GAGVSQSPSNKVTEKGKDVELRCDPISGHTALYWYRQSLGQGLEFLIYFQGNSAPDKSGLPSDRFSAERTGGSVSTLTIQRTQQEDSAVYLCASRPGTGESPLHFGNGTRLTVT.

The chain links TRBV6-2 or TRBV6-3 to TRBJ2-4, with TRBD2 identical over 8 bases. With 2 bases clipped from V and 9 bases from J, the junction kept 9 bases outside the gene matches. CDR1 is MNHEY, CDR2 SVGEGT, per germline. The CDR3 runs 15 residues. For the CDR3, the DNA is TGTGCCAGCAGTTACACCCTAACGGCGGGGGGCATTCAGTACTTC. This sequence encodes CASSYTLTAGGIQYF.

The chain couples TRBV3-1 (or the pseudogene TRBV3-2) to TRBJ2-7; TRBD2 agrees at 10 bases. The CDR3 totals 18 residues. Germline V gene lookup returns CDR1 LGHDT and CDR2 YNNKEL (reference sequence). The V gene end was trimmed by 0 bases and the J gene end by 5 bases; junction bases not matched to a gene: 13. CDR3 nucleotide sequence: TGTGCCAGCAGCCAAGAAGGCCTAGCGGGGGTCTTCACAAACGAGCAGTACTTC. Translated: CASSQEGLAGVFTNEQYF.

The V gene is TRBV10-3, the J gene TRBJ1-2, with D uncertain. Between the trimmed V and J ends, which lost 3 bases and 7 bases, there was a span of 15 bases. This CDR3 region has 14 residues. The germline gives CDR1 ENHRY, CDR2 SYGVKD. Written as DNA, the CDR3 is TGTGCCATCAGTGATTCGGGGTTCCCTAGTGGCTACACCTTC. Translation gives CAISDSGFPSGYTF.

The chain joins TRBV11-2 to TRBJ1-5, with TRBD1 identical over 8 bases. Germline values: CDR1 SGHAT, CDR2 FQNNGV. The ends lost 5 bases at V and 2 bases at J; junction bases unmatched: 5. The CDR3 extends over 15 amino acids. CDR3 DNA: TGTGCCAGCAGCCCTTCGGGACAGGGCAATCAGCCCCAGCATTTT. Protein product: CASSPSGQGNQPQHF.

The chain has TRBV6-5 and TRBJ1-2, with a tentative D call TRBD1 (5 bases). Trimming left V 6 bases short and J 8 bases short, with 16 bases between. Germline V lookup: CDR1 MNHEY, CDR2 SVGAGI. The CDR3 sequence is 13 residues long. CDR3 region: CASSRDSRGGYTF. DNA of the CDR3: TGTGCCAGCAGCCGGGACTCCCGAGGAGGCTACACCTTC.